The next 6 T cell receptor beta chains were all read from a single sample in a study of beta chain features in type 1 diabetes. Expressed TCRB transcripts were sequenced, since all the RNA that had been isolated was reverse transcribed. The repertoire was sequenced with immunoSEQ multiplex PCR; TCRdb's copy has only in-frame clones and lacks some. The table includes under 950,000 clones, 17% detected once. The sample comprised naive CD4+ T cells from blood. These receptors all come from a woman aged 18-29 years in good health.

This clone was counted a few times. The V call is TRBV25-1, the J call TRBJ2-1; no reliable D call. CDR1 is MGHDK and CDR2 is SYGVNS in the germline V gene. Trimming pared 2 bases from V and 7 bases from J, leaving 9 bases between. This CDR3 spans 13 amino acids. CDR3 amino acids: CASSEVGKNEQFF. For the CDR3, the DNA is TGTGCCAGCAGTGAAGTGGGGAAGAATGAGCAGTTCTTC.

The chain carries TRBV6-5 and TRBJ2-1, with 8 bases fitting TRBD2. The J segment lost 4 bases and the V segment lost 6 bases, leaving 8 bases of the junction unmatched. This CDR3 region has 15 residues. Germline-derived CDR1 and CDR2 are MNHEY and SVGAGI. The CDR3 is CASSRTGLGYNEQFF. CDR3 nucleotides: TGTGCCAGCAGCAGGACGGGACTAGGGTACAATGAGCAGTTCTTC.

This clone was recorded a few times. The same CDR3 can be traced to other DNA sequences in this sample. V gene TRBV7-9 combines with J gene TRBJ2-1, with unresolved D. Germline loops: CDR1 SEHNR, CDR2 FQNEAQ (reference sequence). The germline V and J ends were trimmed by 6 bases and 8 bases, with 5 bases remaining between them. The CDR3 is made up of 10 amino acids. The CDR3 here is CASSPDEQFF. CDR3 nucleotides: TGTGCCAGCAGTCCCGATGAGCAGTTCTTC. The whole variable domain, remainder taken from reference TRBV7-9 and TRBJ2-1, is DTGVSQNPRHKITKRGQNVTFRCDPISEHNRLYWYRQTLGQGPEFLTYFQNEAQLEKSRLLSDRFSAERPKGSFSTLEIQRTEQGDSAMYLCASSPDEQFFGPGTRLTVL.

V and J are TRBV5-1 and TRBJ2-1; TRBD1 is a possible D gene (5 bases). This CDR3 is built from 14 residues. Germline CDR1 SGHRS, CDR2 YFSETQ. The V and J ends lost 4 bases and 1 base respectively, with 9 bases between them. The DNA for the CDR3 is TGCGCCAGCAGCCAGTCAGGGTCCTACAATGAGCAGTTCTTC. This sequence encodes CASSQSGSYNEQFF.

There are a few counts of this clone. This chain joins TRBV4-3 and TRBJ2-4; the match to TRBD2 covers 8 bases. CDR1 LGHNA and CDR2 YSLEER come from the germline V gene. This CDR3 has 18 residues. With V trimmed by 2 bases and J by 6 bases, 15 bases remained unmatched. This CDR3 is CASSQSRVGGAGGNIQYF. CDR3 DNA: TGCGCCAGCAGCCAAAGCCGAGTGGGCGGCGCGGGGGGAAACATTCAGTACTTC.

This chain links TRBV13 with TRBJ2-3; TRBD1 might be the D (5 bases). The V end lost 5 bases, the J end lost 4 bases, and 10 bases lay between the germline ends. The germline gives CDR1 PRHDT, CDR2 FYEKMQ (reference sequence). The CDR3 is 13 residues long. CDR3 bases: TGTGCCAGCAGCCCCACAGGAGCAGATACGCAGTATTTT. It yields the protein CASSPTGADTQYF.